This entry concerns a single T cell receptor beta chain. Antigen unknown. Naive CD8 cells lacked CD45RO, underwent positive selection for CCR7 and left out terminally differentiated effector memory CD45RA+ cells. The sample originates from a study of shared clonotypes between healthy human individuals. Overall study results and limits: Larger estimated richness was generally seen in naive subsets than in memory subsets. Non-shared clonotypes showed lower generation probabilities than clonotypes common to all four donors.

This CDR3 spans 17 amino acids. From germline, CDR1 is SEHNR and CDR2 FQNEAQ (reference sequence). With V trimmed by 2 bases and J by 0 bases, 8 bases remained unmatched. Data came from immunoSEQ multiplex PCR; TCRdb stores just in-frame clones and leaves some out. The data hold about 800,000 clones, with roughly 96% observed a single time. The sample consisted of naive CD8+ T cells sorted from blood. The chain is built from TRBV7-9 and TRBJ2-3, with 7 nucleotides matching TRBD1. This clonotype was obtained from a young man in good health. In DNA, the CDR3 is TGTGCCAGCAGCTTACCTACAGGGGTTGATAGCACAGATACGCAGTATTTT. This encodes CASSLPTGVDSTDTQYF.